What follows are 6 T cell receptor delta chains derived from one specimen sequenced in a study of γδ T cells in repeated Plasmodium falciparum infection (dated by TCRdb to 2020 to 2023). Libraries were made using multiplex PCR. Reads for this sample came from an Illumina MiSeq. For TCRdb, the public reads were processed anew by CATT, and duplicate DNA sequences were folded into one row. Recorded for this sample are 55,000 to 70,000 delta-chain clones; around 1.7% of them occurred a single time. The ten largest clones capture approximately 15% of the sample. For bulk TCR repertoire analysis, Vgamma9/Vdelta2+ and Vdelta2-negative gammadelta T cell populations were isolated by flow sorting from peripheral blood mononuclear cells. The sample consisted of gamma-delta T cells from blood. The origin of the receptors is a pool of human donors (malaria-infected and uninfected, not separated).

This clone was counted only a few times. A far larger clone is one nucleotide away, so this likely arose from a read error. Distinct nucleotide sequences in the sample also encode this CDR3. The gene calls are TRDV2 and TRDJ1, with 10 positions matching TRDD3. TCRdb leaves out the J gene; it was filled in here by matching the DNA to germline. Germline loops: CDR1 GEAIGNYY, CDR2 EKD. The J segment lost 3 bases and the V segment lost 0 bases, leaving 15 bases of the junction unmatched. This CDR3 region has 19 residues. The CDR3 DNA is TGTGCCTGTGACACCGACCCGTCCCTGGGGGATAAGGGAGCCGATAAACTCATCTTT. This gives the protein CACDTDPSLGDKGADKLIF.

As for this clone: The TCRdb protein, from a much larger clone, departs from this DNA's translation at residue 10, likely by read error; the protein shown derives from the DNA. The chain carries TRDV1 and TRDJ1; D gene ambiguous. CDR1 is TSWWSYY, CDR2 QGS, per germline. Trimming removed 5 bases at V and 0 bases at J, with 31 bases between. The CDR3 extends over 21 amino acids. CDR3 amino acids: CALGPWRLTEALIRYTDKLIF. In DNA, the CDR3 is TGTGCTCTTGGGCCCTGGCGCCTAACTGAGGCTCTAATCCGGTACACCGATAAACTCATCTTT.

To note about this clone: This likely came from a read error, as a far larger clone is one base away. The genes are TRDV1 and TRDJ1; 8 nucleotides align to TRDD3. TCRdb gives no J gene; it was assigned here by matching the DNA to germline. V shed 4 bases and J 0 bases; nucleotides not matched to a gene: 43. The CDR3 spans 28 residues. Germline lookup yields CDR1 TSWWSYY and CDR2 QGS. The CDR3 nucleotides read TGTGCTCTTGGGGGCCCATACACCCTCCCTACCAAATACCCACCCTTAATACTGGGGGGCCTTCACACCGATAAACTCATCTTT. This translates into CALGGPYTLPTKYPPLILGGLHTDKLIF.

This clone was seen many times. TCRdb's entry gives the protein of a much larger clone, which mismatches this DNA's translation at residue 11, likely from a read error; the protein reported here is translated from the DNA. CDR3 in amino acids: CACDYGGIRKPLHTDKLIF. The CDR3, as DNA: TGTGCCTGTGATTATGGAGGGATACGCAAGCCTTTACACACCGATAAACTCATCTTT. The rearrangement joins TRDV2 to TRDJ1; 8 bases are shared with TRDD3. The CDR3 has 19 amino acids. After removal of 4 bases from V and 0 bases from J, the junction contained 18 bases not matched to a gene. Germline-derived CDR1 and CDR2 are GEAIGNYY and EKD.

About this clone itself: It is likely a read error: a sequence one base away is far more abundant. The same CDR3 is also encoded by other DNA sequences in this sample. The genes are TRDV2 and TRDJ1; 10 positions match TRDD3. The J gene was missing in TCRdb and was found by matching the end of the DNA to germline. This CDR3 contains 19 residues. Per germline, CDR1 GEAIGNYY and CDR2 EKD. CDR3 DNA sequence: TGTGCCTGTGACACCGTCGATGGGGGATACCCGATTTACACTGATAAACTCATCTTT. Residues: CACDTVDGGYPIYTDKLIF.

Only a few counts were recorded for this clone. The protein recorded in TCRdb matches a much larger clone and deviates from this DNA's translation at residue 3, suggesting a read error; the protein here is obtained by translating the DNA. This sequence joins TRDV2 and TRDJ1, with 12 positions matching TRDD3. Here the J gene was assigned by germline matching of the DNA, as TCRdb has none. CDR1 is GEAIGNYY and CDR2 is EKD in the germline V gene. V lost 9 bases to trimming and J lost 0 bases; unmatched junction nucleotides: 16. This CDR3 spans 18 amino acids. The CDR3 coding sequence is TGTGCCCGTGGCCGCGTACTGGGGGATACCGGGTACACCGATAAACTCATCTTT. It translates to CARGRVLGDTGYTDKLIF.